The T cell receptor (beta chain) described here comes from a study of OX40 agonist ivuxolimab in advanced cancers. At the level of the study: Mean age 60 years, range about 20 to 90; about 81% male. Regarding the study as a whole: CD4+ and CD8+ blood T cells expanded clonally by week 6 at 0.1 to 3.0 mg/kg.

The assay was immunoSEQ multiplex PCR, and TCRdb's table has in-frame clones only and misses some. This sample has 92,000 or so clones, with more than 80% found just once. In the case of this clone: Antigen specificity is unknown.

Between the trimmed V and J ends, which lost 0 bases and 3 bases, there was a span of 11 bases. The CDR3 length is 15 residues. CDR1 SGHTA and CDR2 FQGNSA come from the germline V gene. This sequence originates from an adult with an advanced solid tumor such as melanoma, head and neck, liver or kidney cancer. The rearrangement joins TRBV7-2 to TRBJ2-5; tentatively, D is TRBD2 (6 bases). The sample here was CD4+ or CD8+ T cells sorted from blood, taken in a trial of the OX40 agonist ivuxolimab. In DNA, the CDR3 is TGTGCCAGCAGCTTAGCGGGGGGTGGGAAAGAGACCCAGTACTTC. As protein: CASSLAGGGKETQYF.